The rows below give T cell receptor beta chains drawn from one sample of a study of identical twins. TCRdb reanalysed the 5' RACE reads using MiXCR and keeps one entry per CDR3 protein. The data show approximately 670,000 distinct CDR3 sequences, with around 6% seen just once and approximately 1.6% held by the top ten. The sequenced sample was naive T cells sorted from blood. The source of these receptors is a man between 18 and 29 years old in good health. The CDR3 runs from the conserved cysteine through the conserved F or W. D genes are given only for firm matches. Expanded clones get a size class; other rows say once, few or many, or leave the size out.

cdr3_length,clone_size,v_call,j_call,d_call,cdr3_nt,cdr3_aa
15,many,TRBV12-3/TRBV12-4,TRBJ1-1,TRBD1,TGTGCCAGCAGTCCCTACGCAGGGGGCGACACTGAAGCTTTCTTT,CASSPYAGGDTEAFF
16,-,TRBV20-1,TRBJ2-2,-,TGCAGTGCTAGAGTCGTTATCGGGGCGAACACCGGGGAGCTGTTTTTT,CSARVVIGANTGELFF
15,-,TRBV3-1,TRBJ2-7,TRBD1,TGTGCCAGCAGCCAAGCCGGGACAGGGGGGTACGAGCAGTACTTC,CASSQAGTGGYEQYF
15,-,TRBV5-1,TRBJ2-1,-,TGCGCCAGCAGCTTGGCTGCGAGCTCCTACAATCAGCAGTTCTTC,CASSLAASSYNQQFF
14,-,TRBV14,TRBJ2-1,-,TGTGCCAGCAGCCCTATACTAGGCAGCAATGAGCAGTTCTTC,CASSPILGSNEQFF
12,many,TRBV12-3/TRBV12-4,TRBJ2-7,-,TGTGCCAGCAGTTCCGGGGGCTACGAGCAGTACTTC,CASSSGGYEQYF
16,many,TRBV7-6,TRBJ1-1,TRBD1,TGTGCCAGCAGCTCCCGGGACAGCGATATGAACACTGAAGCTTTCTTT,CASSSRDSDMNTEAFF
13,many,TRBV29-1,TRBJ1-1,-,TGCAGCGTTGTGGTACTGATGAACACTGAAGCTTTCTTT,CSVVVLMNTEAFF
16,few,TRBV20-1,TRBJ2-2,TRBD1,TGCAGTGCTAGAAACGCGGGACAGGCGTGGACCGGGGAGCTGTTTTTT,CSARNAGQAWTGELFF
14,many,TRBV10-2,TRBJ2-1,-,TGCGCCAGCAGTGATAGACTAGTCAGCAATGAGCAGTTCTTC,CASSDRLVSNEQFF
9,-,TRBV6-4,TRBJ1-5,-,TGTGCCAGCTTCCAGCCCCAGCATTTT,CASFQPQHF
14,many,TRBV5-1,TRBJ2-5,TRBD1,TGCGCCAGCCTTACCGGGACAGGGTCAGAGACCCAGTACTTC,CASLTGTGSETQYF
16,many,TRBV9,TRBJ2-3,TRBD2,TGTGCCAGCAGCGTAGAAGGCGGGAGGTTCGCAGATACGCAGTATTTT,CASSVEGGRFADTQYF
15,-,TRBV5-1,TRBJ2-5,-,TGCGCCAGCAGCTTGAGCGGGCGACGAGAAGAGACCCAGTACTTC,CASSLSGRREETQYF
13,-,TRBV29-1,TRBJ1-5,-,TGCAGCGTTGAAAGGGCCGGGGGTGGGCCCCAGCATTTT,CSVERAGGGPQHF
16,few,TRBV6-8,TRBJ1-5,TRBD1,TGTGCCAGCAGTTACTCGGGACAGGGGCGCAATCAGCCCCAGCATTTT,CASSYSGQGRNQPQHF
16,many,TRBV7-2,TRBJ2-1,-,TGTGCCAGCAGCTTAGTGGGGCTAGACCGCGACAATGAGCAGTTCTTC,CASSLVGLDRDNEQFF
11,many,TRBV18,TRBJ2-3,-,TGTGCCAGCTACGTAACAGATACGCAGTATTTT,CASYVTDTQYF
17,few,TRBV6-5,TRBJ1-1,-,TGTGCCAGCAGTTACTTAGTGGATCGGGGTCTCGCCCTGGAAGCTTTCTTT,CASSYLVDRGLALEAFF
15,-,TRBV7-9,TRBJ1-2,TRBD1,TGTGCCAGCAGCCCCCTTCGGACAGGGAACTATGGCTACACCTTC,CASSPLRTGNYGYTF
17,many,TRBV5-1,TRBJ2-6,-,TGCGCCAGCAGCGGGGCGAGAAAAAGCTCTGGGGCCAACGTCCTGACTTTC,CASSGARKSSGANVLTF
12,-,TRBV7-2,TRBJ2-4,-,TGTGCCAGCAGCGTCACCCCCGTAGTTCAGTACTTC,CASSVTPVVQYF
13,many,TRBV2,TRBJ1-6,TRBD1,TGTGCCAGCATACGGGACAGAAATTCACCCCTCCACTTT,CASIRDRNSPLHF
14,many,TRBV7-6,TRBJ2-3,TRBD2,TGTGCCAGCAGCTTAGCAGGACTAGAGGATACGCAGTATTTT,CASSLAGLEDTQYF
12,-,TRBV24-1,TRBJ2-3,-,TGTGCCACCAGTGATTTGTCCTATATGCAGTATTTT,CATSDLSYMQYF
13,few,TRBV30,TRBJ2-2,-,TGTGCCTGGAGTAAGAGGGACACCGGGGAGCTGTTTTTT,CAWSKRDTGELFF
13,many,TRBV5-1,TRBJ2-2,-,TGCGCCAGCAGCCAACAGGGTTTCGGGGAGCTGTTTTTT,CASSQQGFGELFF